This T cell receptor beta chain is from a study of T cells in localized non-small cell lung cancer. Of note for this clone: What it binds is unknown.

Germline CDR1 SNHLY, CDR2 FYNNEI. J was trimmed by 7 bases and V by 5 bases; bases with no gene match: 5. This CDR3 contains 15 residues. The table came from immunoSEQ multiplex PCR; TCRdb's copy has only in-frame clones and leaves some out. The table records tens of thousands of clones, approximately 90% of them present only once. Study-wide findings and caveats: Uninvolved nearby lung showed the greatest T cell clonality, exceeding that found in tumor. Heterogeneity within the tumor remains possible, as just one region underwent sequencing. Increased T cell density in blood showed an association with longer overall survival.

The chain recombines TRBV2 with TRBJ1-6; the match to TRBD1 covers 10 bases. The sequencing here drew on peripheral blood mononuclear cells, taken before any cancer treatment. This TCR was sampled from a woman aged 35-75 years with stage III lung adenocarcinoma. CDR3 nucleotides: TGTGCCAGCAGTTCTACGGGACAGGGGAATTCACCCCTCCACTTT. Amino acids: CASSSTGQGNSPLHF.